This record covers a single T cell receptor beta chain. Its antigen remains unknown. This CDR3 comprises 13 residues. CDR1 and CDR2 from the germline V gene are SEHNR and FQNEAQ (reference sequence). V was cut by 3 bases and J by 5 bases, with 8 bases left in between. It was with 60 Vbeta and 13 Jbeta primers that the PCR ran. The table came from immunoSEQ multiplex PCR; TCRdb's copy has only in-frame clones and leaves some out. The data show 180,000 or so clones, roughly a tenth seen once. This entry comes from a study of cytomegalovirus exposure and HLA in healthy donors. Notes on the study in general: In vitro work confirmed that a few CMV-associated chains recognize CMV antigens.

This TCR was sampled from a woman aged 30 to 39 in good health and CMV-seropositive. This chain uses TRBV7-9 with TRBJ2-1; D uncertain. The sequencing sample was made of PBMCs. CDR3 in DNA: TGTGCCAGCAGCTTCGTACAGAACAATGAGCAGTTCTTC. This sequence encodes CASSFVQNNEQFF.